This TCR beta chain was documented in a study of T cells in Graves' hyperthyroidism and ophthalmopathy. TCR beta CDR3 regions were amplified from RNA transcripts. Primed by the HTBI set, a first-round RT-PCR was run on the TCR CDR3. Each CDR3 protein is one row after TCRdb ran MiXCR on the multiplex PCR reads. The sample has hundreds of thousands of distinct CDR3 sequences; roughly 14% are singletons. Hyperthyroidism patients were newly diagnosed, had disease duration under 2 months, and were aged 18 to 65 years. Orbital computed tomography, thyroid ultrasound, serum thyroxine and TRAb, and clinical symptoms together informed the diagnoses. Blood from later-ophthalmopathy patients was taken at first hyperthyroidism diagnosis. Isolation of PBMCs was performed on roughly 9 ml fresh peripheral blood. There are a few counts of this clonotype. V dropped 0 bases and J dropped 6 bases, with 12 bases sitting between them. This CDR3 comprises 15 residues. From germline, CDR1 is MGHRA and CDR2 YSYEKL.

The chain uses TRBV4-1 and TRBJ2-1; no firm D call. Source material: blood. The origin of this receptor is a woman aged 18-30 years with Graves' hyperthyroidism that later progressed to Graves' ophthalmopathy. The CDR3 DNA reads TGCGCCAGCAGCCAAGATTACGGGTACGGCAATGAGCAGTTCTTC. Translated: CASSQDYGYGNEQFF.